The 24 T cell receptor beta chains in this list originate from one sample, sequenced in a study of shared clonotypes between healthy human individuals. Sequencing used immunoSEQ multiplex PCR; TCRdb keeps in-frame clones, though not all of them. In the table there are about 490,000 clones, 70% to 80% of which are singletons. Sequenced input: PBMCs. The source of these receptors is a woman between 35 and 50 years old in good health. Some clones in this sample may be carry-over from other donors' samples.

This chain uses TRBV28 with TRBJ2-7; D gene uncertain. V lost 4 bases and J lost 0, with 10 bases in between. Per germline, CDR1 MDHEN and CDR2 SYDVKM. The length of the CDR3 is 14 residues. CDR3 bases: TGTGCCAGCAGTTCCCCCCAGAGCTCCTACGAGCAGTACTTC. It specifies CASSSPQSSYEQYF.

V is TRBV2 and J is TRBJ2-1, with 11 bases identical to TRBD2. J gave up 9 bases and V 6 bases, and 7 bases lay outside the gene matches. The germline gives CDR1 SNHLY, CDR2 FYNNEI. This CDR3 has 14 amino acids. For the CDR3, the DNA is TGTGCCAGCAGGACTAGCGGGACATCCCTTGAGCAGTTCTTC. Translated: CASRTSGTSLEQFF.

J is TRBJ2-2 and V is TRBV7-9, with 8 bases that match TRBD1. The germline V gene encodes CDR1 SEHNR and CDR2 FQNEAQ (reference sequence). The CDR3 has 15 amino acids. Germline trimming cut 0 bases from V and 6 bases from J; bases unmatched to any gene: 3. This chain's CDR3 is CASSLAGQASGELFF. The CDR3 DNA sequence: TGTGCCAGCAGCTTAGCGGGACAGGCCTCCGGGGAGCTGTTTTTT.

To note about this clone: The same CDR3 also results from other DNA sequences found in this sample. The CDR3 DNA follows: TGTGCCAGCAGCCCCGGGACTGGGACCTACAATGAGCAGTTCTTC. Amino acid sequence: CASSPGTGTYNEQFF. J is TRBJ2-1 and V is TRBV7-3, with D tentatively TRBD2 (6 bases). Trimming removed 5 bases at V and 2 bases at J, with 13 bases between. Germline V gene data show CDR1 as SGHTA and CDR2 as FQGTGA. CDR3 size: 15 residues.

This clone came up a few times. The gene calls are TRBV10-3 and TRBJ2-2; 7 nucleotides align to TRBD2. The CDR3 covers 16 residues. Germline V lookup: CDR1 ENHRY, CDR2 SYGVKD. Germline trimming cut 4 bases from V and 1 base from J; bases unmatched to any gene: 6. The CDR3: CAISASGMENTGELFF. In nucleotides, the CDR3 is TGTGCCATCAGTGCGAGCGGGATGGAGAACACCGGGGAGCTGTTTTTT.

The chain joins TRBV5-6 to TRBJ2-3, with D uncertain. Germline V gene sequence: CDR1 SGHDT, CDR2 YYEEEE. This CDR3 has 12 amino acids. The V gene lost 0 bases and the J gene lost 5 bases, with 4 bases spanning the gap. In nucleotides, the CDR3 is TGTGCCAGCAGCTTGGTTTTAGATACGCAGTATTTT. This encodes CASSLVLDTQYF.

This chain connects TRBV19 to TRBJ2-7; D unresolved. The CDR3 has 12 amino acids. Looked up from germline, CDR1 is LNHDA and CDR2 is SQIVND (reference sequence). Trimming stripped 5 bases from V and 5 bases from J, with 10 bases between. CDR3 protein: CASSARSHEQYF. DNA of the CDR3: TGTGCCAGTAGTGCCCGTAGTCACGAGCAGTACTTC.

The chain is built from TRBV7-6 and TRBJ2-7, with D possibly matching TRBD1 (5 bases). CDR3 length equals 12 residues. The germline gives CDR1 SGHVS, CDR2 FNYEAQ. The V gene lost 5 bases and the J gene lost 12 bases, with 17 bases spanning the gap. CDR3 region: CASSPEGRVLYF. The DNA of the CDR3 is TGTGCCAGCAGCCCCGAAGGCAGGGTGCTGTACTTC.

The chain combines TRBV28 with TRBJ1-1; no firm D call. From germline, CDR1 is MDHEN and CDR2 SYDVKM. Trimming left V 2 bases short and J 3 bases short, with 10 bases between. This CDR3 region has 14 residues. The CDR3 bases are TGTGCCAGCAGTTTAGTCCCCAGCGACACTGAAGCTTTCTTT. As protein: CASSLVPSDTEAFF.

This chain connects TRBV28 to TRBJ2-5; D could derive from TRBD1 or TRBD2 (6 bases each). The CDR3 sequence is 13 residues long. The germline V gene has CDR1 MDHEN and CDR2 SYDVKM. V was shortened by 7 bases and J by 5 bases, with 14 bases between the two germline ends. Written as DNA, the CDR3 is TGTGCCAGCACCACTCGGGGGCGGGAGACCCAGTACTTC. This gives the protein CASTTRGRETQYF.

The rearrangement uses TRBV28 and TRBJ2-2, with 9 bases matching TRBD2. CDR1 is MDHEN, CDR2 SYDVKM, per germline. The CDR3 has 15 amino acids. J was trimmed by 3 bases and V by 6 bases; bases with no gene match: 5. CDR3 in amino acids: CASRTGGRDTGELFF. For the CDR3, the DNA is TGTGCCAGCAGGACGGGCGGGAGGGACACCGGGGAGCTGTTTTTT.

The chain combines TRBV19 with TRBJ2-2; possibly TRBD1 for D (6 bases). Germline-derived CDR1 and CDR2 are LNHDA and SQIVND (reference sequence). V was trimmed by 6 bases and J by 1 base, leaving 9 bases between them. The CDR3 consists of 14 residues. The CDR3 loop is CASRRTENTGELFF. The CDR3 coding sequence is TGTGCCAGTAGGAGGACAGAGAACACCGGGGAGCTGTTTTTT.

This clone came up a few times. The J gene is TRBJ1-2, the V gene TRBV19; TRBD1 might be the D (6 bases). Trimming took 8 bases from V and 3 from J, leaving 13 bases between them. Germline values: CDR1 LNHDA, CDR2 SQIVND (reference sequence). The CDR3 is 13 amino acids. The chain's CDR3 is CASYDRYYYGYTF. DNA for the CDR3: TGTGCCAGTTATGACAGGTACTACTATGGCTACACCTTC.

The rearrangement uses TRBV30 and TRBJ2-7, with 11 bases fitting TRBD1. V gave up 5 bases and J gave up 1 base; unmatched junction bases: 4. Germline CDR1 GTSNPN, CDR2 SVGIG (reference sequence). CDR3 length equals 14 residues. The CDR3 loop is CAWGQGARSYEQYF. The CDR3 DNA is TGTGCCTGGGGACAGGGGGCGCGGTCCTACGAGCAGTACTTC.

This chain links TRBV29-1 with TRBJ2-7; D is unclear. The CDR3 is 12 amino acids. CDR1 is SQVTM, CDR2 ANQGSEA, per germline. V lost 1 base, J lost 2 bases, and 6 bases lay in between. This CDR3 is CSVEVAAYEQYF. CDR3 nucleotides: TGCAGCGTTGAAGTGGCAGCCTACGAGCAGTACTTC.

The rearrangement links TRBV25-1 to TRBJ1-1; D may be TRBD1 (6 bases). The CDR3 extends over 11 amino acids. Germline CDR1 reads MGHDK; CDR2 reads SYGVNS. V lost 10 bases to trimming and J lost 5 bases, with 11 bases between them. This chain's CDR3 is CATWRGTEAFF. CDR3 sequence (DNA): TGTGCCACTTGGAGGGGGACTGAAGCTTTCTTT.

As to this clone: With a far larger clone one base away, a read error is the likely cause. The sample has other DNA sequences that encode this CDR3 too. The CDR3 DNA reads TGTGCCTGGATTACTTACACTGAAGCCTTCTTT. This codes for CAWITYTEAFF. This rearrangement joins TRBV30 to TRBJ1-1; D not resolved. The germline V gene encodes CDR1 GTSNPN and CDR2 SVGIG (reference sequence). This CDR3 contains 11 residues.

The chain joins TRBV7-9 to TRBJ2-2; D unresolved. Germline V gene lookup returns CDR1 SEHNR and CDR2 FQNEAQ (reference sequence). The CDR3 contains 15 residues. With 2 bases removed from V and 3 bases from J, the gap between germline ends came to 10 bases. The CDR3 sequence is CASSLMNADTGELFF. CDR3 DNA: TGTGCCAGCAGCTTAATGAATGCCGACACCGGGGAGCTGTTTTTT. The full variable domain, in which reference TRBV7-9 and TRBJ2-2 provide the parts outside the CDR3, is DTGVSQNPRHKITKRGQNVTFRCDPISEHNRLYWYRQTLGQGPEFLTYFQNEAQLEKSRLLSDRFSAERPKGSFSTLEIQRTEQGDSAMYLCASSLMNADTGELFFGEGSRLTVL.

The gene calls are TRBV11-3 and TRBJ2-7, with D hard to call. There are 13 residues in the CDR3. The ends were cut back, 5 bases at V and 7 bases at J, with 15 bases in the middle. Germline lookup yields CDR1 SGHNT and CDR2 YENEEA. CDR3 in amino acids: CASSPLPLGEQYF. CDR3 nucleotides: TGTGCCAGCAGCCCCCTTCCTCTCGGGGAGCAGTACTTC.

CDR3 sequence (DNA): TGTGCCAGCAGCTTTGGGCTGAGACAGTCCACTTATGGCTACACCTTC. Amino acids: CASSFGLRQSTYGYTF. The chain recombines TRBV5-4 with TRBJ1-2; tentatively, D is TRBD1 (5 bases). V was trimmed by 2 bases and J by 5 bases, leaving 19 bases between them. Germline loops: CDR1 SGHNT, CDR2 YYREEE (reference sequence). CDR3 length equals 16 residues.

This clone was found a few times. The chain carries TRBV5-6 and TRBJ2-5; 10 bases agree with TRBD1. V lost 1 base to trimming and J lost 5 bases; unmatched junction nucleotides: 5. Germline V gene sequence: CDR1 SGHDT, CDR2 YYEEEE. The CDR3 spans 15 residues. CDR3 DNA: TGTGCCAGCAGCTTGAGTGGGACAGGGGTGGAGACCCAGTACTTC. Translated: CASSLSGTGVETQYF.

CDR3 amino acids: CASSRDWADTQYF. CDR3 nucleotides: TGTGCCAGCAGTAGGGACTGGGCAGATACGCAGTATTTT. The chain carries TRBV28 and TRBJ2-3, with D maybe TRBD2 (6 bases). This CDR3 is built from 13 residues. Germline loops: CDR1 MDHEN, CDR2 SYDVKM. V lost 5 bases and J 4 bases, leaving 10 bases between the germline ends.

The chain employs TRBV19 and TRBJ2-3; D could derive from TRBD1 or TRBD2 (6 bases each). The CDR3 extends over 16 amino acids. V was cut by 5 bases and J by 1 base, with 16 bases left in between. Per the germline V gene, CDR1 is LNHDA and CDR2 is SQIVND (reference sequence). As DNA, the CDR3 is TGTGCCAGTAGTCGGAGGGGGGCTAGCGGCACAGATACGCAGTATTTT. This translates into CASSRRGASGTDTQYF.

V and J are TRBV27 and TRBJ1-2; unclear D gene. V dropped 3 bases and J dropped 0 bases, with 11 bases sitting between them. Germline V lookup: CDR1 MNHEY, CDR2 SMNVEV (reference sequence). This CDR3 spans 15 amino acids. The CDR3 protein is CASSLGRTANYGYTF. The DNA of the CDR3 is TGTGCCAGCAGTTTGGGGAGAACCGCTAACTATGGCTACACCTTC.